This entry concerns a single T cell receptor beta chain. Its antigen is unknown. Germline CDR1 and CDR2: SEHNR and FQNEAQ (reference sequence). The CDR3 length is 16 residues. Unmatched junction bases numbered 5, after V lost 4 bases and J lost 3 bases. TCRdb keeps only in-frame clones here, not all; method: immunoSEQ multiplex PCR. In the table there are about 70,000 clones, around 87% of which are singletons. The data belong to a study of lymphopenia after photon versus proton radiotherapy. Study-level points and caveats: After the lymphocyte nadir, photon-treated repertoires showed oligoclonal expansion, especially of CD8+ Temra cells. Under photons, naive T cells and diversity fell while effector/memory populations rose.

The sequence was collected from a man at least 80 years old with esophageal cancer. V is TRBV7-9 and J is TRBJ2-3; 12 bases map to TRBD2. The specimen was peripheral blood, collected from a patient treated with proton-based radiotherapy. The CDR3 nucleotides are TGTGCCAGCAGCTCCTTGACTAGCGGGGGAACAGATACGCAGTATTTT. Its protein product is CASSSLTSGGTDTQYF.